This TCR beta chain was found in a study of T cells in Graves' hyperthyroidism and ophthalmopathy. This clonotype was seen more than once but under ten times. RNA transcripts gave rise to amplified TCR beta CDR3 regions. TCR CDR3 regions were first amplified by RT-PCR with HTBI primers. TCRdb reprocessed the multiplex PCR reads with MiXCR, giving one entry per CDR3 protein. Counted here are more than 550,000 distinct CDR3 sequences, roughly 45% occurring once; the ten biggest clones make up less than 9.5%. J was trimmed by 3 bases and V by 6 bases; bases with no gene match: 8. The CDR3 totals 16 residues. Per germline, CDR1 LNHDA and CDR2 SQIVND (reference sequence).

Material for sequencing was peripheral blood or thyroid tissue (not recorded which). The V gene is TRBV19, the J gene TRBJ2-5; the match to TRBD2 covers 12 bases. The source of this sequence is an adult man with Graves' disease, either hyperthyroidism or ophthalmopathy (not recorded which). CDR3 nucleotides: TGTGCCAGTAGGTCGACTAGCGGGAGTCTTGAAGAGACCCAGTACTTC. It codes for CASRSTSGSLEETQYF.